The sequence of this TCR beta chain was determined in a study of identical twins. Findings and caveats of the study: For zero-insertion analyses, partial confounding could come from invariant MAIT and iNKT cells.

Template switching added a universal primer site; cDNA carried unique molecular identifiers. TCRdb re-analysed the 5' RACE reads in MiXCR, keeping a single row per CDR3 protein. The profile shows more than 1.5 million distinct CDR3 sequences, less than 40% of them singletons. About this clonotype itself: Its antigen is unidentified.

The sequenced sample was cord blood. The clonotype comes from a newborn girl in good health.

CDR3: CASSVDAGGWGDTQYF. The CDR3 region has the DNA TGTGCCAGCAGCGTAGACGCAGGGGGCTGGGGAGATACGCAGTATTTT. This sequence joins TRBV9 and TRBJ2-3; 8 bases fit TRBD1. This CDR3 comprises 16 residues. Trimming removed 0 bases from V and 5 bases from J; junction bases left unmatched: 8. The germline V gene encodes CDR1 SGDLS and CDR2 YYNGEE.